These T cell receptor beta chains were read from a single sample in a study of cytomegalovirus exposure and HLA in healthy donors. Clones were read by immunoSEQ multiplex PCR, and TCRdb kept only the in-frame ones, dropping some. The table has approximately 140,000 clones, approximately 79% seen once. Sequenced sample: PBMCs. The receptors originated from a middle-aged woman in good health and CMV-seropositive. The CDR3 runs from the conserved cysteine through the conserved F or W. The D gene is left open where the match is weak. The size entry is marked missing in some rows and otherwise reads once, few, many or a size class.

j_call clone_size d_call v_call cdr3_aa cdr3_nt
TRBJ1-2 - - TRBV21-1 CASSKVQRDYGYTF TGTGCCAGCAGCAAAGTACAGAGAGACTATGGCTACACCTTC
TRBJ2-1 - - TRBV5-1 CASSFGTNEQFF TGCGCCAGCAGCTTTGGTACTAATGAGCAGTTCTTC
TRBJ2-2 - - TRBV5-4 CASSWDAGPNTGELFF TGTGCCAGCAGCTGGGATGCGGGGCCGAACACCGGGGAGCTGTTTTTT
TRBJ2-7 few - TRBV7-9 CASSLDRGYEQYF TGTGCCAGCAGCTTAGATCGGGGCTACGAGCAGTACTTC
TRBJ1-4 - TRBD1 TRBV6-5 CASSDGTGSEKLFF TGTGCCAGCAGTGATGGGACAGGTTCAGAAAAACTGTTTTTT
TRBJ1-2 - - TRBV28 CASSLSRVGYGYTF TGTGCCAGCAGTTTATCCAGGGTGGGCTATGGCTACACCTTC
TRBJ1-2 - TRBD1 TRBV28 CASSQQGNYGYTF TGTGCCAGCAGTCAACAGGGGAACTATGGCTACACCTTC
TRBJ2-7 few TRBD1 TRBV13 CASSGTDRAYEQYF TGTGCCAGCAGCGGAACGGACAGGGCCTACGAGCAGTACTTC
TRBJ2-3 - - TRBV5-1 CASSRGSTDTQYF TGCGCCAGCAGCAGGGGCAGCACAGATACGCAGTATTTT
TRBJ1-1 - - TRBV6-1 CASSPGSMNTEAFF TGTGCCAGCAGTCCAGGAAGTATGAACACTGAAGCTTTCTTT
TRBJ1-6 - - TRBV28 CASSLAGFDNSPLHF TGTGCCAGCAGTTTGGCGGGGTTTGATAATTCACCCCTCCACTTT
TRBJ1-5 - - TRBV30 CAWSVDIGGQPQHF TGTGCCTGGAGTGTAGATATTGGAGGACAGCCCCAGCATTTT
TRBJ1-1 - TRBD1 TRBV10-2 CASRAGGTEAFF TGCGCCAGCAGGGCAGGGGGCACTGAAGCTTTCTTT
TRBJ1-2 - TRBD1 TRBV5-1 CASSLERTGLYGYTF TGCGCCAGCAGCTTGGAGCGGACAGGGCTCTATGGCTACACCTTC
TRBJ1-1 - - TRBV7-9 CASSLIVTLNTEAFF TGTGCCAGCAGCTTAATCGTGACATTGAACACTGAAGCTTTCTTT
TRBJ2-6 - TRBD2 TRBV12-5 CASGLVLGTSGGYYSGANVLTF TGTGCTAGTGGTTTGGTACTCGGGACTAGCGGGGGGTATTACTCTGGGGCCAACGTCCTGACTTTC